This is a list of T cell receptor beta chains from one sample in a study of T cell repertoires in cytomegalovirus infection. TCRdb processed the reads anew with MiXCR; each CDR3 protein has one entry. The data show 650,000 to 850,000 distinct CDR3 sequences, with roughly 28% seen just once and around 12% held by the top ten. Their antigens are not known. Sequenced material: cultured CD8+ T cells from PBMCs, taken from culture after CMV antigen stimulation. The receptors originated from a human donor in good health (CMV status not recorded). Some clones in this sample may be carry-over from other donors' samples. CDR3s include the opening cysteine and the closing phenylalanine or tryptophan. The D gene is left open where the match is weak. Clone size appears in some rows only: once, few, many, or a class for an expanded clone.

NA,TRBJ2-3,TRBV19,NA,TGTGCCAGTAGTATAACTAAACACAGCACAGATACGCAGTATTTT,CASSITKHSTDTQYF
NA,TRBJ1-2,TRBV28,few,TGTGCCAGCAGTTCCAAATGGACCCTTCCTACTAACTATGGCTACACCTTC,CASSSKWTLPTNYGYTF
NA,TRBJ2-7,TRBV6-1,NA,TGTGCCAGCAGTGAAGGGCCCGTAACGCTTGCCTCCTACGAGCAGTACTTC,CASSEGPVTLASYEQYF
TRBD1,TRBJ1-4,TRBV10-3,NA,TGTGCCATCAGCAGCGGGACAGCATCAACTAATGAAAAACTGTTTTTT,CAISSGTASTNEKLFF
NA,TRBJ1-5,TRBV28,few,TGTGCCAGCAGTCCCAGACTGTCTAATCAGCCCCAGCATTTT,CASSPRLSNQPQHF
NA,TRBJ1-5,TRBV12-3/TRBV12-4,once,TGTGCCAGCAGTATGGGACATTCTCTTCCCAATCAGCCCCAGCATTTT,CASSMGHSLPNQPQHF
NA,TRBJ1-1,TRBV10-3,many,TGTGCCATCAGTGAAATACCGGGGGTGAGCACTGAAGCTTTCTTT,CAISEIPGVSTEAFF
TRBD1,TRBJ1-5,TRBV19,NA,TGTGCCAGTAGTACTCGACAGGGGAGCAATCAGCCCCAGCATTTT,CASSTRQGSNQPQHF
TRBD1,TRBJ1-1,TRBV7-6,many,TGTGCCAGCAGCTTAGCGGGGACAGGGGGCGCGAGGGCTTTCTTT,CASSLAGTGGARAFF
TRBD2,TRBJ2-1,TRBV7-9,many,TGTGCCAGCAGCTCGACTAGCGGGGGTTACAATGAGCAGTTCTTC,CASSSTSGGYNEQFF
NA,TRBJ1-1,TRBV6-2/TRBV6-3,few,TGTGCCAGCAGTCGCGGCGTCAGGGGCACTGAAGCTTTCTTT,CASSRGVRGTEAFF
NA,TRBJ2-3,TRBV12-3/TRBV12-4,few,TGTGCCAGCAGTTTTCTGGTGGGGCCCACAGATACGCAGTATTTT,CASSFLVGPTDTQYF
NA,TRBJ1-5,TRBV4-1,NA,TGCGCCAGCAGCCCCGGACGGGCTGATCAGCCCCAGCATTTT,CASSPGRADQPQHF
NA,TRBJ1-2,TRBV7-8,NA,TGTGCCAGCACTACCGCGCGGAACTATGGCTACACCTTC,CASTTARNYGYTF
NA,TRBJ1-1,TRBV12-3/TRBV12-4,once,TGTGCCAGCAGTGAGCGGACGTGGAACACTGAAGCTTTCTTT,CASSERTWNTEAFF
NA,TRBJ2-5,TRBV18,NA,TGTGCCAGCTCACCGTACAAGGGGCAAGAGACCCAGTACTTC,CASSPYKGQETQYF
NA,TRBJ2-5,TRBV7-6,NA,TGTGCCAGCAGCTTAGTACATACCCAAGAGACCCAGTACTTC,CASSLVHTQETQYF
TRBD1,TRBJ1-2,TRBV7-9,NA,TGTGCCAGCAGCTTACCGCAGGGGGCGCGATATGGCTACACCTTC,CASSLPQGARYGYTF
NA,TRBJ1-6,TRBV19,NA,TGTGCCAGTATCCAACAGGCTAATTCACCCCTCCACTTT,CASIQQANSPLHF
NA,TRBJ2-1,TRBV12-3/TRBV12-4,few,TGTGCCAGCAGTCAGACAGGATTCAATGAGCAGTTCTTC,CASSQTGFNEQFF
NA,TRBJ1-1,TRBV7-9,NA,TGTGCCAGCAGCTCACCCCGGGACCGTGAAGCTTTCTTT,CASSSPRDREAFF
TRBD1,TRBJ1-1,TRBV7-8,NA,TGTGCCAGCAGCGCAGCCGGGACAGGGGACACTGAAGCTTTCTTT,CASSAAGTGDTEAFF
NA,TRBJ1-3,TRBV7-9,NA,TGTGCAGGGTCAGCTGACAGCTCTGGAAACACCATATATTTT,CAGSADSSGNTIYF
NA,TRBJ2-5,TRBV7-9,many,TGTGCCAGCAGCTTAGGGGGCGAAGAGACCCAGTACTTC,CASSLGGEETQYF
NA,TRBJ1-1,TRBV6-6,NA,TGTGCCAGCAGTTACCAAATCACGAACACTGAAGCTTTCTTT,CASSYQITNTEAFF
TRBD1,TRBJ1-1,TRBV6-5,NA,TGTGCCAGCAGTTGGGACAGCGAAGGGGACACTGAAGCTTTCTTT,CASSWDSEGDTEAFF
NA,TRBJ2-2,TRBV14,NA,TGTGCCAGCAGCCAGGGCCTTTTCGCCACCGGGGAGCTGTTTTTT,CASSQGLFATGELFF
TRBD1,TRBJ2-1,TRBV4-3,few,TGCGCCAGCAGCCAGATCGGGACAGGGGCCCTCTCCCTGGAGCAGTTCTTC,CASSQIGTGALSLEQFF
NA,TRBJ2-7,TRBV6-5,few,TGTGCCAGCAGTTACGGCGGCAGCAACTACGAGCAGTACTTC,CASSYGGSNYEQYF
NA,TRBJ2-5,TRBV6-5,NA,TGTGCCAGCAGTGCAGAGGGGGTCCGGCAAGAGACCCAGTACTTC,CASSAEGVRQETQYF
TRBD1,TRBJ1-2,TRBV6-6,few,TGTGCCAGCAGTTTGCCGGGACAGGGTCTCGACTTC,CASSLPGQGLDF
NA,TRBJ1-1,TRBV7-8,many,TGTGCCAGCAGCCCGACCCGTGAAGCTTTCTTT,CASSPTREAFF
TRBD1,TRBJ1-1,TRBV27,NA,TGTGCCAGCTTCGACCTCAGGGGGCGAGCGACTGAAGCTTACTTT,CASFDLRGRATEAYF
NA,TRBJ2-1,TRBV11-3,NA,TGTGCCAGCAGCTCACAGGATAACAATGAGCAGTTCTTC,CASSSQDNNEQFF
NA,TRBJ1-6,TRBV27,NA,TGTGCCAGCAGTTTACAGGATAATTCACCCCTCCACTTT,CASSLQDNSPLHF
NA,TRBJ1-1,TRBV7-9,NA,TGTGCCAGCAGCTTAGAAAACCGAGTGGGTAACACTGTAGCTTTCTTT,CASSLENRVGNTVAFF
NA,TRBJ1-5,TRBV19,NA,TGTGCCAGCCGGGCCGGGGGGGTTAGCAATCAGCCCCAGCATTTT,CASRAGGVSNQPQHF
NA,TRBJ2-5,TRBV27,few,TGTGCCAGCAGTTTACCCGGAGGGTTCGAGACCCAGTACTTC,CASSLPGGFETQYF
NA,TRBJ2-3,TRBV7-6,many,TGTGCCAGCAGCTCTAGAACCCGGGACAAAACAGATACGCAGTATTTT,CASSSRTRDKTDTQYF
NA,TRBJ1-2,TRBV7-4,few,TGTGCCAGCAGCCCTTCTCCTTACCCGGGACAAGAGAACTATGGCTACACCTTC,CASSPSPYPGQENYGYTF
NA,TRBJ2-5,TRBV7-8,NA,TGTGCCAGCAGCTTACAGACTACTTCGGAGACCCGGTACTTC,CASSLQTTSETRYF
TRBD2,TRBJ2-3,TRBV7-6,NA,TGTGCCAGCAGCCCCCAAGGAGGGACTAGCGGGACCCGGACGCAGTATTTT,CASSPQGGTSGTRTQYF
NA,TRBJ2-1,TRBV5-5,NA,TGTGCCAGCAGCTTGGTTCTAGCTGGACGAAGGGAGCAGTTCTTC,CASSLVLAGRREQFF
NA,TRBJ1-4,TRBV28,few,TGTGCCAGCAGTCAATTCCTTGGAGAAAAACTGTTTTTT,CASSQFLGEKLFF
NA,TRBJ1-2,TRBV13,NA,TGTGCCAGCAGCTTAGAGACCACTAACTATGGCTACACCTTC,CASSLETTNYGYTF
TRBD2,TRBJ2-3,TRBV27,NA,TGTGCCAGCAGTGCTGAGCGGGGGGGCACAGATACGCAGTATTTT,CASSAERGGTDTQYF
NA,TRBJ1-1,TRBV4-3,few,TGCGCCAGCAGCCGACGATCTGGGACTGAAGCTTTCTTT,CASSRRSGTEAFF